These T cell receptor beta chains were read from a single sample in a study of blood T cell repertoires in COVID-19. Sequencing was performed with immunoSEQ multiplex PCR; in TCRdb, only in-frame clones are kept and a portion is missing. The sample lists about 160,000 clones; about 87% were seen once. The source material was peripheral blood. These receptors were obtained from a woman in her 70s with COVID-19, enrolled during active disease. The CDR3 runs from the conserved cysteine through the conserved F or W. Each record gives: V gene, J gene, CDR3 protein.

>TRBV24-1|TRBJ1-5
CATSAFDQPQHF
>TRBV9|TRBJ2-7
CASSVGPGSSYEQYF
>TRBV19|TRBJ2-3
CASSPTSGTDTQYF
>TRBV13|TRBJ2-6
CASSSQGPPGSGANVLTF
>TRBV4-2|TRBJ1-5
CASSQARSKDQPQHF
>TRBV28|TRBJ2-7
CASSLWLEEQYF
>TRBV2|TRBJ1-1
CASSSSLTEAFF
>TRBV11-2|TRBJ1-3
CASSLDRVSGNTIYF
>TRBV6-4|TRBJ2-1
CASSDSGLAGGNEQFF
>TRBV3-1/TRBV3-2|TRBJ1-2
CASSQDSGYTF
>TRBV3-1/TRBV3-2|TRBJ1-1
CASSQDWVGGSSFF
>TRBV28|TRBJ1-1
CASSSQGTFEAFF
>TRBV10-2|TRBJ1-3
CASRQRGTGNTIYF
>TRBV5-1|TRBJ2-1
CASSGTSGLSYNEQFF
>TRBV19|TRBJ1-2
CASSTQNRADWYGYTF
>TRBV3-1/TRBV3-2|TRBJ2-1
CASSQVRPRGRNEQFF
>TRBV6-5|TRBJ1-1
CASKGQGNANTEAFF
>TRBV5-1|TRBJ1-3
CASSLSFGRVQSGNTIYF
>TRBV27|TRBJ2-4
CASSPRVRAAKNIQYF
>TRBV25-1|TRBJ1-1
CASSGTGRDTEAFF
>TRBV7-8|TRBJ1-2
CASSRGDSYYGYTF
>TRBV7-6|TRBJ2-2
CASSPNIGQVPGELFF
>TRBV6-5|TRBJ1-4
CASSPRQSTNEKLFF
>TRBV5-1|TRBJ1-4
CASSLGNRGPANEKLFF
>TRBV21-1|TRBJ1-2
CASSNQSGTHYGYTF
>TRBV6-1|TRBJ1-1
CASSEAGVWEAFF
>TRBV21-1|TRBJ2-7
CASSKEPSKGQAVSWEQYF
>TRBV6-5|TRBJ2-3
CATSSGGAGTDTQYF
>TRBV29-1|TRBJ1-4
CSVQGSPNEKLFF
>TRBV28|TRBJ1-3
CASSLEGRLSSGNTIYF
>TRBV9|TRBJ1-3
CASSQTGGGGNTIYF
>TRBV30|TRBJ1-5
CALSGGGGVEQPQHF
>TRBV6-5|TRBJ1-2
CASRQTGGRGGYTF
>TRBV28|TRBJ1-2
CASSVYRENYTF
>TRBV6-1|TRBJ1-2
CASSEGKGLDHGYTF
>TRBV28|TRBJ1-1
CASSEMDTEAFF
>TRBV7-9|TRBJ1-3
CASSLTMDRAGNTIYF
>TRBV28|TRBJ1-2
CASSRGSLFYGYTF
>TRBV6-6|TRBJ1-1
CASRRGGQGMMGTEAFF
>TRBV10-1|TRBJ1-3
CASSRTGDGNTIYF
>TRBV19|TRBJ1-1
CASSARDRLVNTEAFF
>TRBV5-6|TRBJ2-7
CASSLVQTHEQYF